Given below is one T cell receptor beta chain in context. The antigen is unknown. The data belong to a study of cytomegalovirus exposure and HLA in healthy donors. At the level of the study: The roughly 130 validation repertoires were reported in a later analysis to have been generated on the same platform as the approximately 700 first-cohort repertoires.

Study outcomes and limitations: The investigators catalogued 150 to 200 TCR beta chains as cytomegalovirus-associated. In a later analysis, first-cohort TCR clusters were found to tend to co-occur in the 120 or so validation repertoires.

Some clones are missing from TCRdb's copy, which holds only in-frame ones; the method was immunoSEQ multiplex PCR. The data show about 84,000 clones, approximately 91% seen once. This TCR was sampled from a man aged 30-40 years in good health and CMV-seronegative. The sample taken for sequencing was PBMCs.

For the CDR3, the DNA is TGTGCCAGCAGCTTAACCCCCCTCTCGGGCGAGCAGTACTTC. It codes for CASSLTPLSGEQYF. This chain connects TRBV11-2 to TRBJ2-7; D is uncertain. This CDR3 is 14 amino acids long. Trimming left V 2 bases short and J 6 bases short, with 14 bases between. Germline V gene lookup returns CDR1 SGHAT and CDR2 FQNNGV.